This entry lists 25 T cell receptor beta chains sequenced from one sample in a study of T cells in Graves' hyperthyroidism and ophthalmopathy. What was amplified from RNA transcripts were TCR beta CDR3 regions. During a first-round RT-PCR of the TCR CDR3, the HTBI primer set was used. TCRdb ran MiXCR on the multiplex PCR reads and lists one entry per CDR3 protein. The sample has over 300,000 distinct CDR3 sequences, roughly an eighth seen once. The sample taken for sequencing was blood. Receptors originate from a middle-aged woman with Graves' ophthalmopathy.

This clonotype was observed a few times. V gene TRBV7-9 combines with J gene TRBJ2-2, with D possibly matching TRBD2 (6 bases). The CDR3 has 13 amino acids. Per germline, CDR1 SEHNR and CDR2 FQNEAQ (reference sequence). Trimming took off 11 bases at V and 2 bases at J, with 12 bases between the two ends. The CDR3 DNA is TGTGCCGGACGGAGGGGAAACACCGGGGAGCTGTTTTTT. It yields the protein CAGRRGNTGELFF.

This clonotype was seen repeatedly, ten times or more. CDR3 loop: CASSKSGGPYNEQFF. In nucleotides, the CDR3 is TGTGCCAGCAGTAAAAGCGGGGGCCCCTACAATGAGCAGTTCTTC. This rearrangement joins TRBV12-3 or TRBV12-4 to TRBJ2-1; 8 bases fit TRBD2. Unmatched junction bases numbered 5, after V lost 5 bases and J lost 2 bases. The CDR3 sequence is 15 residues long.

The chain employs TRBV29-1 and TRBJ2-3; 10 bases fit TRBD2. The CDR3 is made up of 13 amino acids. CDR1 and CDR2 from the germline V gene are SQVTM and ANQGSEA. V lost 5 bases and J lost 5; bases outside the gene matches: 4. CDR3 in DNA: TGCAGCGTTAGCGGGAGGGCCATAGATACGCAGTATTTT. Encoded protein: CSVSGRAIDTQYF.

There are many counts of this clonotype. This chain links TRBV11-3 with TRBJ2-1; no firm D call. In germline, CDR1 is SGHNT, CDR2 YENEEA. CDR3 length: 15 residues. V was trimmed by 1 base and J by 0 bases, leaving 7 bases between them. The CDR3 loop reads CASSLGRSSYNEQFF. CDR3 nucleotides: TGTGCCAGCAGCTTAGGCAGGAGCTCCTACAATGAGCAGTTCTTC.

This clonotype was detected many times. The CDR3 nucleotides read TGCAGTGCTTCCGGGCAGGGGAACACCGGGGAGCTGTTTTTT. It specifies CSASGQGNTGELFF. The chain couples TRBV20-1 to TRBJ2-2, with D possibly being TRBD1 (5 bases). Germline loops: CDR1 DFQATT, CDR2 SNEGSKA (reference sequence). The CDR3 loop spans 14 amino acids. V shed 5 bases and J shed 1 base, with 11 bases lying between them.

This CDR3 is CASSEGLGGEQYF. The CDR3 DNA reads TGTGCCAGCAGCGAGGGGTTGGGGGGGGAGCAGTACTTC. The chain has TRBV9 and TRBJ2-7; 7 bases are a match to TRBD2. Per germline, CDR1 SGDLS and CDR2 YYNGEE. J was trimmed by 7 bases and V by 3 bases; bases with no gene match: 7. CDR3 length: 13 amino acids. The full variable domain, in which reference TRBV9 and TRBJ2-7 provide the parts outside the CDR3, is DSGVTQTPKHLITATGQRVTLRCSPRSGDLSVYWYQQSLDQGLQFLIQYYNGEERAKGNILERFSAQQFPDLHSELNLSSLELGDSALYFCASSEGLGGEQYFGPGTRLTVT.

The table lists this clonotype with many counts. V usage is TRBV20-1 and J usage is TRBJ2-1; D uncertain. V lost 2 bases and J lost 10, with 18 bases in between. CDR1 is DFQATT, CDR2 SNEGSKA, per germline (reference sequence). This CDR3 is built from 14 residues. The CDR3 DNA reads TGCAGTGCTAGATCCCCAAGTAACTCAAGGGAGCAGTTCTTC. Encoded protein: CSARSPSNSREQFF.

This clonotype was counted ten times or more. V and J are TRBV27 and TRBJ2-2; D gene unclear. The germline V gene has CDR1 MNHEY and CDR2 SMNVEV (reference sequence). V was shortened by 8 bases and J by 5 bases, with 12 bases between the two germline ends. CDR3 length: 13 residues. For the CDR3, the DNA is TGTGCCAGCTGGAGCGTAAAAACCGGGGAGCTGTTTTTT. It specifies CASWSVKTGELFF.

The rearrangement links TRBV6-1 to TRBJ2-2; D gene ambiguous. Germline loops: CDR1 MNHNS, CDR2 SASEGT. Between the trimmed V and J ends, which lost 3 bases and 7 bases, there was a span of 6 bases. The CDR3 is 12 residues long. The CDR3 reads CASSDYFGELFF. The CDR3 bases are TGTGCCAGCAGTGATTACTTCGGGGAGCTGTTTTTT.

This clonotype has a count of ten or more. This chain links TRBV7-2 with TRBJ2-1; TRBD2 is a possible D gene (5 bases). This CDR3 contains 13 residues. The V gene lost 2 bases and the J gene lost 10 bases, with 12 bases spanning the gap. Germline V gives CDR1 SGHTA, CDR2 FQGNSA. CDR3 protein: CASSLPRTFEQFF. The CDR3 bases are TGTGCCAGCAGCTTACCTCGGACTTTCGAGCAGTTCTTC. Supplemented by reference TRBV7-2 and TRBJ2-1, the full variable domain reads GAGVSQSPSNKVTEKGKDVELRCDPISGHTALYWYRQSLGQGLEFLIYFQGNSAPDKSGLPSDRFSAERTGGSVSTLTIQRTQQEDSAVYLCASSLPRTFEQFFGPGTRLTVL.

The genes are TRBV12-3 or TRBV12-4 and TRBJ1-1; no clear D. Trimming stripped 8 bases from V and 0 bases from J, with 13 bases between. The CDR3 has 14 amino acids. As DNA, the CDR3 is TGTGCCAGCGCGATGGGGATCATGAACACTGAAGCTTTCTTT. This sequence encodes CASAMGIMNTEAFF.

The sample holds many counts of this clonotype. CDR3 protein: CSILRGSTEAFF. The DNA for the CDR3 is TGTTCAATCCTGCGGGGAAGCACTGAAGCTTTCTTT. The V call is TRBV2, the J call TRBJ1-1; D call uncertain. The CDR3 length is 12 residues. CDR1 is SNHLY, CDR2 FYNNEI, per germline. Using reference TRBV2 and TRBJ1-1 for the parts outside the CDR3, the full variable domain is EPEVTQTPSHQVTQMGQEVILRCVPISNHLYFYWYRQILGQKVEFLVSFYNNEISEKSEIFDDQFSVERPDGSNFTLKIRSTKLEDSAMYFCSILRGSTEAFFGQGTRLTVV.

This clonotype was recorded a few times. This sequence joins TRBV29-1 and TRBJ2-3, with 9 bases that match TRBD2. This CDR3 spans 16 amino acids. Germline V gives CDR1 SQVTM, CDR2 ANQGSEA. Trimming cost V 3 bases and J 4 bases; bases outside gene matches: 11. Written as DNA, the CDR3 is TGCAGCGTTGAGAGTAGCGGGAGACCCCTCTCAGATACGCAGTATTTT. Its translation is CSVESSGRPLSDTQYF.

This clonotype appeared many times. The genes are TRBV2 and TRBJ1-5, with D perhaps matching TRBD1 (6 bases). In germline, CDR1 is SNHLY, CDR2 FYNNEI. The V gene lost 6 bases and the J gene lost 5 bases, with 11 bases spanning the gap. The CDR3 runs to 13 residues. This CDR3 reads CASRRDKYQPQHF. DNA for the CDR3: TGTGCCAGCAGACGGGACAAATATCAGCCCCAGCATTTT. The full variable domain, in which reference TRBV2 and TRBJ1-5 provide the parts outside the CDR3, is EPEVTQTPSHQVTQMGQEVILRCVPISNHLYFYWYRQILGQKVEFLVSFYNNEISEKSEIFDDQFSVERPDGSNFTLKIRSTKLEDSAMYFCASRRDKYQPQHFGDGTRLSIL.

V and J are TRBV4-1 and TRBJ1-1; possibly TRBD1 for D (5 bases). The CDR3 runs 16 residues. V gave up 1 base and J gave up 5 bases, with 17 bases separating them. Per germline, CDR1 MGHRA and CDR2 YSYEKL. The CDR3 coding sequence is TGCGCCAGCAGCCAAGCGAGGGGTATGTCTCCGACTGAAGCTTTCTTT. This gives the protein CASSQARGMSPTEAFF.

This clonotype has just a few counts. Compared with germline, one end of the junction differs, possibly owing to a read error. V and J are TRBV10-2 and TRBJ1-3; TRBD1 might be the D (6 bases). Germline V gene lookup returns CDR1 WSHSY and CDR2 SAAADI. CDR3 length: 13 residues. CDR3 region: CASSESGTGQRDF. CDR3 bases: TGCGCCAGCAGTGAGTCTGGAACCGGACAGAGAGATTTT.

The rearrangement links TRBV4-1 to TRBJ2-7, with 10 positions matching TRBD1. Germline-derived CDR1 and CDR2 are MGHRA and YSYEKL. This CDR3 is built from 16 residues. V lost 1 base, J lost 5 bases, and 8 bases stayed unmatched. CDR3 sequence reads: CASSQGDRTGGDEQYF. In DNA form, the CDR3 reads TGCGCCAGCAGCCAAGGCGATCGGACAGGGGGGGACGAGCAGTACTTC.

This clonotype showed up many times. Relative to the germline gene, one junction end is altered; a read error may explain this. The chain couples TRBV6-1 to TRBJ2-5; D is undetermined. The CDR3 has 11 residues. CDR1 is MNHNS, CDR2 SASEGT, per germline. CDR3 in amino acids: CASSQREAQYF. In DNA form, the CDR3 reads TGTGCCAGCAGTCAGCGAGAGGCCCAGTACTTC.

This clonotype was seen more than once but under ten times. This chain uses TRBV2 with TRBJ2-7; D call uncertain. CDR3 size: 11 residues. V lost 6 bases, J lost 4 bases, and 7 bases lay in between. In germline, CDR1 is SNHLY, CDR2 FYNNEI. The CDR3 DNA reads as TGTGCCAGCAGCGTGGTTTACGAGCAGTACTTC. This translates into CASSVVYEQYF.

The chain combines TRBV14 with TRBJ2-2, with TRBD1 identical over 11 bases. The germline V gene has CDR1 SGHDN and CDR2 FVKESK. J gave up 6 bases and V 3 bases, and 3 bases lay outside the gene matches. The CDR3 loop spans 15 amino acids. CDR3 protein: CASSQRGQGAGELFF. For the CDR3, the DNA is TGTGCCAGCAGCCAGAGGGGACAGGGGGCCGGGGAGCTGTTTTTT. The whole variable domain, remainder taken from reference TRBV14 and TRBJ2-2, is EAGVTQFPSHSVIEKGQTVTLRCDPISGHDNLYWYRRVMGKEIKFLLHFVKESKQDESGMPNNRFLAERTGGTYSTLKVQPAELEDSGVYFCASSQRGQGAGELFFGEGSRLTVL.

This sequence joins TRBV9 and TRBJ2-3; TRBD2 aligns across 7 bases. V lost 3 bases and J lost 3; bases outside the gene matches: 13. This CDR3 has 17 amino acids. CDR1 is SGDLS and CDR2 is YYNGEE in the germline V gene. CDR3 sequence reads: CASSASSGGWATDTQYF. CDR3 sequence (DNA): TGTGCCAGCAGCGCCTCTAGCGGTGGCTGGGCTACAGATACGCAGTATTTT.

This clonotype was found many times. The chain combines TRBV5-6 with TRBJ2-5; D gene unclear. This CDR3 comprises 14 residues. CDR1 and CDR2 from the germline V gene are SGHDT and YYEEEE. V lost 7 bases and J lost 1, with 14 bases in between. For the CDR3, the DNA is TGTGCCAGCGGCCGGGCAGGCGCCCAAGAGACCCAGTACTTC. Amino acids: CASGRAGAQETQYF.

This chain connects TRBV5-1 to TRBJ2-7, with D possibly being TRBD1 (6 bases). Looked up from germline, CDR1 is SGHRS and CDR2 is YFSETQ. V lost 0 bases and J 3 bases, leaving 16 bases between the germline ends. This CDR3 is built from 16 residues. CDR3 region: CASSLGPQGALYEQYF. The CDR3 coding sequence is TGCGCCAGCAGCTTGGGACCACAGGGCGCACTCTACGAGCAGTACTTC.

This clonotype was counted many times. V gene TRBV2 combines with J gene TRBJ2-3; D is possibly TRBD2 (5 bases). The CDR3 is 14 amino acids. V lost 4 bases and J lost 2, with 10 bases in between. Looked up from germline, CDR1 is SNHLY and CDR2 is FYNNEI. The CDR3 nucleotides read TGTGCCAGCAGTGGACAAGCGGCCACAGATACGCAGTATTTT. Translation gives CASSGQAATDTQYF.

This clonotype was found once. CDR3 residues: CASSPFLAQETQYF. The CDR3 DNA reads as TGTGCCAGCAGCCCATTCCTAGCTCAAGAGACCCAGTACTTC. V and J are TRBV11-2 and TRBJ2-5; possible D gene TRBD2, 5 bases. V was pared by 5 bases and J by 2 bases, with 12 bases between. This CDR3 comprises 14 residues. Germline CDR1 is SGHAT and CDR2 is FQNNGV.